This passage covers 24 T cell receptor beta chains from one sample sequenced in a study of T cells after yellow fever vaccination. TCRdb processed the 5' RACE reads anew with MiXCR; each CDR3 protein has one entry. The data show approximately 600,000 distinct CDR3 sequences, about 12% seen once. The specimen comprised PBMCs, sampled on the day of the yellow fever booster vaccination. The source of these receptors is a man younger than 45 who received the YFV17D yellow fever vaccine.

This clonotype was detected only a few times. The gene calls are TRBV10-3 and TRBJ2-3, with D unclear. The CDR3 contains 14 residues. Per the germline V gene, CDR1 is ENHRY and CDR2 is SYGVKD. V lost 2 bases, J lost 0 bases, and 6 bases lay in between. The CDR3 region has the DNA TGTGCCATCAGTGAGCCGGCGAGCACAGATACGCAGTATTTT. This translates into CAISEPASTDTQYF.

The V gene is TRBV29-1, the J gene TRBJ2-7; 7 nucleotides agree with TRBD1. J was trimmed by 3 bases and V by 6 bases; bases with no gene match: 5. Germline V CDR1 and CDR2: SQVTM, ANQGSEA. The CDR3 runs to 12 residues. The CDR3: CSVRDSNYEQYF. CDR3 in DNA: TGCAGCGTACGGGACAGCAACTACGAGCAGTACTTC.

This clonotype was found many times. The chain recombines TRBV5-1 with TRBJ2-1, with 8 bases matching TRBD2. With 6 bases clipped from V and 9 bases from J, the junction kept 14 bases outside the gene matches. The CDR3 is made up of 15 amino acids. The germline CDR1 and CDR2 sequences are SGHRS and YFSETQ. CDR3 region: CASTFTGLVASEQFF. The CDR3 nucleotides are TGCGCCAGCACGTTTACGGGACTAGTAGCAAGTGAGCAGTTCTTC.

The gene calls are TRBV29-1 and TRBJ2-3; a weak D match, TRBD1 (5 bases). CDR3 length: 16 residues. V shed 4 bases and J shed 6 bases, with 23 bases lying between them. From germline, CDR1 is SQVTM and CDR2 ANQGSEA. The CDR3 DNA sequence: TGCAGCGTTGCAAGGGCAGGGCGGATAGCATCGGATACGCAGTATTTT. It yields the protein CSVARAGRIASDTQYF.

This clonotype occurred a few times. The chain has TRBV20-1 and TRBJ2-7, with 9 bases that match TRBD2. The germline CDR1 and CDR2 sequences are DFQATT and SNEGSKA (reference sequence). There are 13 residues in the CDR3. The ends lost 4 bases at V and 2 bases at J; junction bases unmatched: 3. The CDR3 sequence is CSAKAGGPYEQYF. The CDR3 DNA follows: TGCAGTGCTAAAGCGGGAGGACCCTACGAGCAGTACTTC.

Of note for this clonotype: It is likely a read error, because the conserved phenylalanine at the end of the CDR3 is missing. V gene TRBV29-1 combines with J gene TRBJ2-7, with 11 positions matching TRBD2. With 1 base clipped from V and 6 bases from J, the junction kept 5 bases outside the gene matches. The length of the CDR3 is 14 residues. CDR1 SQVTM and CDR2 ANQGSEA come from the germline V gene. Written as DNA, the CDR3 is TGCAGCGTTGAAGTAACGACTAGCGGGATCGAGCAGTACCTC. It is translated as CSVEVTTSGIEQYL.

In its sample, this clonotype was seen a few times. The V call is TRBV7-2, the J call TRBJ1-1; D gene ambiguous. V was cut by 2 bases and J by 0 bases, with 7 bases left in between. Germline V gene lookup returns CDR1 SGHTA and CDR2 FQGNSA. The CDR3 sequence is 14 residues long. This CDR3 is CASSLSFLNTEAFF. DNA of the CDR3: TGTGCCAGCAGCTTATCCTTTCTGAACACTGAAGCTTTCTTT.

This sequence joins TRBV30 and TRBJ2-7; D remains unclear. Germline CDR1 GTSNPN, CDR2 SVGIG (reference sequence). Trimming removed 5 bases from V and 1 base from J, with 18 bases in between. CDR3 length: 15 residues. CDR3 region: CAWAAREFRSYEQYF. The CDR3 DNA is TGTGCCTGGGCAGCTAGGGAATTTCGTTCCTACGAGCAGTACTTC.

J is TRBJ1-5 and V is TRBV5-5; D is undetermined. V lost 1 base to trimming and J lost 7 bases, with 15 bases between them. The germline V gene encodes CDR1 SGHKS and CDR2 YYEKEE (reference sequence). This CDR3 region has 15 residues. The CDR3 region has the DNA TGTGCCAGCAGCTTGACAGTCCAGAAGGGACAGCCCCAGCATTTT. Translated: CASSLTVQKGQPQHF.

The CDR3 reads CASSSEREGTKNIQYF. CDR3 DNA: TGCGCCAGCAGCTCTGAGCGGGAGGGTACCAAAAACATTCAGTACTTC. The chain combines TRBV5-1 with TRBJ2-4, with 10 nucleotides matching TRBD2. Germline V lookup: CDR1 SGHRS, CDR2 YFSETQ. Trimming removed 3 bases from V and 2 bases from J; junction bases left unmatched: 5. The CDR3 runs to 16 residues.

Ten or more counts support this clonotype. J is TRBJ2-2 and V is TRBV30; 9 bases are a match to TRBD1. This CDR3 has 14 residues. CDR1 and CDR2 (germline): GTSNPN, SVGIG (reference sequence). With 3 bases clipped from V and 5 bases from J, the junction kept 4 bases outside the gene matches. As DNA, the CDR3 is TGTGCCTGGAGCCTACAGGGGGCGACCGGGGAGCTGTTTTTT. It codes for CAWSLQGATGELFF.

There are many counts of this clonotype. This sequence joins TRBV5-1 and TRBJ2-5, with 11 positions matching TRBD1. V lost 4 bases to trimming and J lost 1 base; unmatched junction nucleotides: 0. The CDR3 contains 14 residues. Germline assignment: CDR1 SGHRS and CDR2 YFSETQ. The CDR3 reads CASSGTGGQETQYF. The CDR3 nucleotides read TGCGCCAGCAGCGGGACAGGGGGCCAAGAGACCCAGTACTTC.

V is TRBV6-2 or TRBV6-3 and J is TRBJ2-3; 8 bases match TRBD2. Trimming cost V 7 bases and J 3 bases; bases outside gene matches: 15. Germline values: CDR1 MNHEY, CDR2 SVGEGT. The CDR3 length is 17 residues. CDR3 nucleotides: TGTGCCAGCACCCGGGAGAGCGGGAGAGGAGGAACAGATACGCAGTATTTT. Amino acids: CASTRESGRGGTDTQYF.

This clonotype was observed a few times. The CDR3 sequence: CASSPGKSYEQYF. CDR3 nucleotide sequence: TGTGCCAGCAGCCCGGGCAAGTCCTACGAGCAGTACTTC. V gene TRBV9 combines with J gene TRBJ2-7; unclear D gene. Trimming pared 4 bases from V and 1 base from J, leaving 9 bases between. This CDR3 contains 13 residues. CDR1 SGDLS and CDR2 YYNGEE come from the germline V gene.

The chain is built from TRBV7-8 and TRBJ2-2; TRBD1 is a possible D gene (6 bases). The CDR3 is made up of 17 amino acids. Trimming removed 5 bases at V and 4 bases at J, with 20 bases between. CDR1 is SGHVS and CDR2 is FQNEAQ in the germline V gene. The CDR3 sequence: CASSHQKTGEFTGELFF. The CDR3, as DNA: TGTGCCAGCAGCCACCAAAAGACAGGAGAATTCACCGGGGAGCTGTTTTTT.

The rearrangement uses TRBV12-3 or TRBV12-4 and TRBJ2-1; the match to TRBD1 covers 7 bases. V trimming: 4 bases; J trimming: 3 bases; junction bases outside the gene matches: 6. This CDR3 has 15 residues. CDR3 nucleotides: TGTGCCAGCAGTTATTACGGGGACAGCTACAATGAGCAGTTCTTC. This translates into CASSYYGDSYNEQFF.

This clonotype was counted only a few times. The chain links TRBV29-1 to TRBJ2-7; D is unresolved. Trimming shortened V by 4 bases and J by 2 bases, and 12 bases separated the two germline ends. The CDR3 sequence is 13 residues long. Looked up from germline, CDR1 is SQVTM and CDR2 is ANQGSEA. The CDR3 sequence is CSVVGPSPYEQYF. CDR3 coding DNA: TGCAGCGTTGTCGGGCCCTCCCCCTACGAGCAGTACTTC.

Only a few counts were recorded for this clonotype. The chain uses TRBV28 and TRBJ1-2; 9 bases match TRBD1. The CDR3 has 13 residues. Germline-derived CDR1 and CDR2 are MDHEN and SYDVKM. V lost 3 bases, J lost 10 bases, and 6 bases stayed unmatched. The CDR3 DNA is TGTGCCAGCAGTTTGGGACAGGGCCTTTACTACACCTTC. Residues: CASSLGQGLYYTF.

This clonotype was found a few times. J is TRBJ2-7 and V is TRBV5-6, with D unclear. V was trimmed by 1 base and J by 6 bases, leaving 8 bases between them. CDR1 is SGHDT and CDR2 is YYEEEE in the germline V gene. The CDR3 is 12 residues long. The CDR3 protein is CASSLMVAEQYF. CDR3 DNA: TGTGCCAGCAGCTTGATGGTTGCCGAGCAGTACTTC.

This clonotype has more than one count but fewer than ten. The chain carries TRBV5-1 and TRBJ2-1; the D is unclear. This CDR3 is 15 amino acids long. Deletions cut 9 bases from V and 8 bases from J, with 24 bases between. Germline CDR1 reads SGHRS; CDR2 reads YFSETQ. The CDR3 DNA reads TGCGCCACCAACCGCGGTGACATCAGTGGGGATGAGCAGTTCTTC. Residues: CATNRGDISGDEQFF.

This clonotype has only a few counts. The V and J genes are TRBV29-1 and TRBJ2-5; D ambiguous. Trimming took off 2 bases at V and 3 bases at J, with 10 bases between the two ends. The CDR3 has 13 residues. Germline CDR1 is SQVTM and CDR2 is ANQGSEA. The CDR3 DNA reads TGCAGCGTTGAAAATGGAGCAGAAGAGACCCAGTACTTC. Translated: CSVENGAEETQYF.

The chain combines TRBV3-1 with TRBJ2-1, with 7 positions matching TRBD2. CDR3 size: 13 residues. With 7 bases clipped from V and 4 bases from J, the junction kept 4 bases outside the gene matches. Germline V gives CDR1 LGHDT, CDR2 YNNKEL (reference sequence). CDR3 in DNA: TGTGCCAGCAAGAATAGCGGGTACAATGAGCAGTTCTTC. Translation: CASKNSGYNEQFF.

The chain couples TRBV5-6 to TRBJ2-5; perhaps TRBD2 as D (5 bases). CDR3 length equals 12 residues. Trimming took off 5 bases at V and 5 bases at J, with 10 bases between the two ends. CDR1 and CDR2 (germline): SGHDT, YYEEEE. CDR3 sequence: CASRLRDETQYF. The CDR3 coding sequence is TGTGCCAGCAGACTCCGGGATGAGACCCAGTACTTC.

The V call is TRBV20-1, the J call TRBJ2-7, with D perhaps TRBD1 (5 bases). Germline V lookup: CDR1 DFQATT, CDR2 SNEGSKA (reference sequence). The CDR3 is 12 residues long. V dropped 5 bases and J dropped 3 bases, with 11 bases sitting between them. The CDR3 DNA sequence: TGCAGTGCTTACGACAGAGGCTACGAGCAGTACTTC. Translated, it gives CSAYDRGYEQYF.